A selection of T cell receptor beta chains follows, all from one sample in a study of spatial heterogeneity in lung cancer. TCRdb used MiXCR to reprocess the 5' RACE reads, holding one entry per CDR3 protein. Of fewer than 100,000 distinct CDR3 sequences listed, approximately 20% are singletons. The input for sequencing was PBMCs, taken at follow-up. The receptors originated from a male donor with early-stage non-small cell lung cancer. Each CDR3 is given without its conserved first and last residue.

TRBV10-3	TRBJ2-7	AISDLYEQY
TRBV5-6	TRBJ1-1	ASSRQTEAF
TRBV9	TRBJ1-1	ASSPRTRVEAF
TRBV2	TRBJ2-2	ASSVYPGNAGELF
TRBV29-1	TRBJ1-1	SVRRQGGYAEAF
TRBV19	TRBJ2-1	ASSTRRAYNEQF
TRBV20-1	TRBJ1-2	SARDSSGTPTNYGYT
TRBV20-1	TRBJ2-1	SARKDNNEQF
TRBV4-3	TRBJ2-1	ASSQVSGGPYNEQF
TRBV11-2	TRBJ1-6	ASSFDSNSPLH
TRBV28	TRBJ1-4	ASSPRDQGTNEKLF
TRBV6-2/TRBV6-3	TRBJ2-3	ASSDGGRRTDTQY
TRBV20-1	TRBJ1-2	SASGNALTYGYT
TRBV10-3	TRBJ2-1	AISPSSINEQF
TRBV7-2	TRBJ2-5	ASSLEGLRNEY
TRBV6-5	TRBJ2-1	ASSYETRYNEQF
TRBV7-3	TRBJ2-5	ASSLLPSGSQETQY